These 20 T cell receptor beta chains share one sample of origin, sequenced in a study of CD8 T cells in ankylosing spondylitis. Their specific antigens are unknown. Regarding the study as a whole: One TCR beta motif, made up of several highly homologous variants, appeared characteristic of ankylosing spondylitis blood.

A single record per CDR3 protein comes from TCRdb applying MiXCR to the 5' RACE reads. Of about 840,000 distinct CDR3 sequences listed, 12% are singletons. Sequencing was performed on blood, either unsorted or a sorted T cell fraction (not recorded which). The source is a male donor with ankylosing spondylitis.

CDR3 sequence (DNA): TGTGCCAGCAGTGAATTTCCAGGGGGAACCTACGAGCAGTACTTC. Translated: CASSEFPGGTYEQYF. The rearrangement links TRBV25-1 to TRBJ2-7; 7 bases match TRBD1. Trimming took 1 base from V and 2 from J; bases not matched to a gene: 5. CDR3 size: 15 residues. Germline lookup yields CDR1 MGHDK and CDR2 SYGVNS.

This clonotype has more than one count but fewer than ten. This chain connects TRBV6-1 to TRBJ2-7; D unclear. The V end lost 6 bases, the J end lost 7 bases, and 16 bases lay between the germline ends. Germline assignment: CDR1 MNHNS and CDR2 SASEGT. The CDR3 extends over 13 amino acids. The CDR3 DNA sequence: TGTGCCAGCAGGCCTCTGCCCACGGTTGAGCAGTACTTC. It translates to CASRPLPTVEQYF.

This chain connects TRBV18 to TRBJ2-1; TRBD1 agrees at 11 bases. The CDR3 totals 15 residues. V was pared by 6 bases and J by 7 bases, with 8 bases of the junction left unmatched. In germline, CDR1 is KGHSH, CDR2 LQKENI. The CDR3 region has the DNA TGTGCCAGCTCGGAAGGACAGGGGGCGTTTAATGAGCAGTTCTTC. Translation gives CASSEGQGAFNEQFF.

The table lists this clonotype with many counts. The chain recombines TRBV29-1 with TRBJ2-7, with D perhaps TRBD1 (6 bases). Trimming shortened V by 6 bases and J by 1 base, and 22 bases separated the two germline ends. Germline V gene data show CDR1 as SQVTM and CDR2 as ANQGSEA. This CDR3 comprises 16 residues. This chain's CDR3 is CSVTDLQGGISYEQYF. CDR3 nucleotide sequence: TGCAGCGTCACAGACCTACAGGGTGGAATATCCTACGAGCAGTACTTC.

The rearrangement uses TRBV29-1 and TRBJ2-1; 7 bases align to TRBD1. After removal of 4 bases from V and 6 bases from J, the junction contained 3 bases not matched to a gene. The CDR3 is 12 amino acids. CDR1 is SQVTM, CDR2 ANQGSEA, per germline. Written as DNA, the CDR3 is TGCAGCGTTGTCACAGGGGTCAATGAGCAGTTCTTC. Translating it yields CSVVTGVNEQFF.

This clonotype was picked up a small number of times. J is TRBJ2-7 and V is TRBV5-1; the match to TRBD1 covers 9 bases. Unmatched junction bases numbered 6, after V lost 4 bases and J lost 1 base. CDR3 length: 15 amino acids. Germline lookup yields CDR1 SGHRS and CDR2 YFSETQ. Written as DNA, the CDR3 is TGCGCCAGCAGCCAAACAGGGGGCGCATCCTACGAGCAGTACTTC. This gives the protein CASSQTGGASYEQYF.

The CDR3 coding sequence is TGCGCCAGCAGCTTGGATTCGGGTAGTAATGAAAAACTGTTTTTT. Its protein is CASSLDSGSNEKLFF. This sequence joins TRBV5-1 and TRBJ1-4; D not resolved. Germline V CDR1 and CDR2: SGHRS, YFSETQ. V lost 0 bases and J lost 4, with 10 bases in between. CDR3 length: 15 amino acids.

This clonotype occurred many times. The chain employs TRBV20-1 and TRBJ2-5; 9 bases are shared with TRBD2. This CDR3 comprises 13 residues. V shed 5 bases, J shed 4 bases, and the junction held 5 bases outside the gene matches. Germline assignment: CDR1 DFQATT and CDR2 SNEGSKA (reference sequence). CDR3 sequence reads: CSAGSGRGETQYF. The CDR3 nucleotides are TGCAGTGCTGGTAGCGGGAGAGGAGAGACCCAGTACTTC.

CDR3 coding DNA: TGTGCCAGCAGCCAAGTACAGATGGGGAACACTGAAGCTTTCTTT. The encoded protein is CASSQVQMGNTEAFF. V usage is TRBV3-1 and J usage is TRBJ1-1; D gene uncertain. V lost 1 base and J 1 base, leaving 10 bases between the germline ends. The CDR3 is made up of 15 amino acids. Germline V gene lookup returns CDR1 LGHDT and CDR2 YNNKEL (reference sequence).

This clonotype was detected a few times. The chain carries TRBV4-1 and TRBJ2-1, with 8 bases fitting TRBD1. J gave up 0 bases and V 3 bases, and 7 bases lay outside the gene matches. The CDR3 is 17 residues long. CDR1 and CDR2 from the germline V gene are MGHRA and YSYEKL. In DNA, the CDR3 is TGCGCCAGCAGCCACAGCTTGGACAGGGACTCCTACAATGAGCAGTTCTTC. This encodes CASSHSLDRDSYNEQFF.

This clonotype was detected only a few times. The chain links TRBV10-1 to TRBJ1-1; D uncertain. Trimming removed 8 bases from V and 5 bases from J, with 3 bases in between. Germline-derived CDR1 and CDR2 are WNHNN and SYGVQD (reference sequence). The CDR3 runs 9 residues. The CDR3 loop reads CASGTEAFF. The CDR3 DNA sequence: TGCGCCAGCGGGACTGAAGCTTTCTTT.

This clonotype occurred a few times. This rearrangement joins TRBV5-6 to TRBJ2-1, with D possibly matching TRBD2 (6 bases). This CDR3 comprises 18 residues. Germline CDR1 is SGHDT and CDR2 is YYEEEE. V was cut by 4 bases and J by 8 bases, with 28 bases left in between. CDR3 sequence: CASSIGGGRNEWKHEQFF. The CDR3 region has the DNA TGTGCCAGCAGCATTGGAGGAGGGCGGAATGAGTGGAAACATGAGCAGTTCTTC.

This clonotype was observed at least ten times. The CDR3, as DNA: TGCAGCGCCCATGGACAGATGAACACTGAAGCTTTCTTT. Amino acids: CSAHGQMNTEAFF. The chain joins TRBV29-1 to TRBJ1-1; a possible D gene is TRBD1 (6 bases). With 7 bases removed from V and 0 bases from J, the gap between germline ends came to 12 bases. CDR3 length equals 13 residues. Looked up from germline, CDR1 is SQVTM and CDR2 is ANQGSEA.

This clonotype was seen repeatedly, ten times or more. The J gene is TRBJ2-1, the V gene TRBV7-2; 8 nucleotides line up with TRBD2. V was pared by 3 bases and J by 10 bases, with 5 bases of the junction left unmatched. CDR1 and CDR2 (germline): SGHTA, FQGNSA. This CDR3 spans 13 amino acids. CDR3 protein: CASSFGGGKEQFF. CDR3 in DNA: TGTGCCAGCAGCTTCGGGGGGGGAAAAGAGCAGTTCTTC.

Details on this clonotype: Mismatch with germline at one junction end may stem from a read error. The gene calls are TRBV28 and TRBJ2-7, with TRBD2 identical over 12 bases. The germline gives CDR1 MDHEN, CDR2 SYDVKM. The CDR3 sequence is 16 residues long. CDR3 in amino acids: CASSPASLAGGLPIHF. The DNA of the CDR3 is TGTGCCAGCAGTCCCGCCTCCCTAGCGGGGGGGCTTCCCATACACTTC.

The rearrangement uses TRBV15 and TRBJ1-6; no firm D call. CDR3 length: 13 residues. The V gene's germline CDR1 is LNHNV and CDR2 YYDKDF (reference sequence). The V end was cut by 0 bases, the J end by 9 bases, with 6 bases between. The CDR3 spells CATSRDSRSPLHF. As DNA, the CDR3 is TGTGCCACCAGCAGAGATTCGCGTTCACCCCTCCACTTT.

This clonotype was counted only a few times. V is TRBV20-1 and J is TRBJ2-7, with a weak D call TRBD2 (7 bases). The CDR3 consists of 16 residues. The germline V gene has CDR1 DFQATT and CDR2 SNEGSKA (reference sequence). Trimming removed 4 bases from V and 0 bases from J, with 19 bases in between. The CDR3 DNA follows: TGCAGTGCTACCGGTGGGGGGGGCGCTAGCTCCTACGAGCAGTACTTC. This translates into CSATGGGGASSYEQYF.

This clonotype was seen repeatedly, ten times or more. The junction departs from the called germline gene at one end, perhaps through a read error. The J gene is TRBJ2-7, the V gene TRBV5-5, with D unclear. This CDR3 contains 8 residues. CDR1 is SGHKS, CDR2 YYEKEE, per germline (reference sequence). The CDR3 DNA sequence: TGTGCCAGCAGCTTGACCGACTTC. Translation gives CASSLTDF.

This clonotype was counted only a few times. The rearrangement links TRBV7-2 to TRBJ2-1, with 7 nucleotides matching TRBD2. The CDR3 extends over 19 amino acids. Trimming at V came to 0 bases and at J to 8 bases, leaving 19 bases not matched to a gene. Germline V gives CDR1 SGHTA, CDR2 FQGNSA. The CDR3 sequence: CASSLAYSASGTTRDEQFF. CDR3 DNA: TGTGCCAGCAGCTTAGCGTATAGTGCTAGCGGAACTACGCGTGATGAGCAGTTCTTC.

The J gene is TRBJ2-4, the V gene TRBV4-3, with 11 positions matching TRBD2. V shed 0 bases, J shed 6 bases, and the junction held 4 bases outside the gene matches. CDR1 is LGHNA, CDR2 YSLEER, per germline. The CDR3 is 16 amino acids. CDR3 sequence reads: CASSQDTSGRRNIQYF. The CDR3 coding sequence is TGCGCCAGCAGCCAAGATACTAGCGGGAGAAGAAACATTCAGTACTTC.